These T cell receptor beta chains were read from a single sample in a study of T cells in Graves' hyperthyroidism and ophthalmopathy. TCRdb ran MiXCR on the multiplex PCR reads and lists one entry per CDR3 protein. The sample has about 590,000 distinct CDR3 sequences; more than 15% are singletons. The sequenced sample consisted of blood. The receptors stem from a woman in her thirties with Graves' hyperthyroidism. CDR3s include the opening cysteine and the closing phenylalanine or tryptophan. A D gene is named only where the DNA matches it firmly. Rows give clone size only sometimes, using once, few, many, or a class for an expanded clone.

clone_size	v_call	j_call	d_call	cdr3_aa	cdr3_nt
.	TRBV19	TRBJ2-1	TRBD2	CASSIGGSYHNEQFF	TGTGCCAGTAGTATCGGCGGGAGCTACCACAATGAGCAGTTCTTC
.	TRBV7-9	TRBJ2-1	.	CASSPTSRSWGEQFF	TGTGCCAGCAGCCCAACTAGCAGGAGTTGGGGTGAGCAGTTCTTC
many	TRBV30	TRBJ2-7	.	CAWSLRVEQYF	TGTGCCTGGAGTCTTCGGGTCGAGCAGTACTTC
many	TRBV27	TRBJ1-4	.	CASSFFAGGATNEKLFF	TGTGCCAGCAGTTTTTTCGCTGGGGGGGCAACTAATGAAAAACTGTTTTTT
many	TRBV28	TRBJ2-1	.	CASLDVGEQFF	TGTGCCAGCCTCGATGTTGGGGAGCAGTTCTTC
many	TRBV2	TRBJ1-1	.	CASSDQTEAFF	TGTGCCAGCAGTGACCAGACTGAAGCTTTCTTT
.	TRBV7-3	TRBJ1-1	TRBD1	CASSLTGGGKAFF	TGTGCCAGCAGCTTAACTGGAGGGGGCAAAGCTTTCTTT
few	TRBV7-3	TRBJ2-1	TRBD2	CASSLTGTSGRNEQFF	TGTGCCAGCAGCTTAACCGGGACTAGCGGGAGGAATGAGCAGTTCTTC
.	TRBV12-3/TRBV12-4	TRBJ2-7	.	CASNQVRGSTYQYEQYF	TGTGCCAGCAACCAAGTAAGGGGAAGTACCTACCAATACGAGCAGTACTTC
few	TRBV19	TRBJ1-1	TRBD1	CASRSDYRGLAFF	TGTGCCAGTAGGAGCGACTACAGGGGTTTGGCTTTCTTT
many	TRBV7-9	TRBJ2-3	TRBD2	CASSANKGTSGTDTQYF	TGTGCCAGCAGCGCCAACAAAGGGACTAGCGGGACAGATACGCAGTATTTT
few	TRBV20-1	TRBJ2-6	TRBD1	CSASPSVRTGDSGANVLTF	TGCAGTGCTAGCCCCTCTGTTAGGACAGGGGATTCTGGGGCCAACGTCCTGACTTTC
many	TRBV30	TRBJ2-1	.	CAWKVGGDNEQFF	TGTGCCTGGAAGGTCGGGGGAGACAATGAGCAGTTCTTC
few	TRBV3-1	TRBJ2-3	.	CASSQDSSGYYTDTQYF	TGTGCCAGCAGCCAAGATTCCAGCGGGTACTACACAGATACGCAGTATTTT
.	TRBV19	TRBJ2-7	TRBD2	CASSILAGEGYEQYF	TGTGCCAGTAGTATACTAGCGGGAGAGGGTTACGAGCAGTACTTC
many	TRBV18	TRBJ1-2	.	CASSQLDGDYGYTF	TGTGCCAGCTCACAACTGGACGGAGACTATGGCTACACCTTC
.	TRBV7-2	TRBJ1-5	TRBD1	CASSQQGLVTDQPQHF	TGTGCCAGCAGTCAACAGGGGCTCGTCACGGATCAGCCCCAGCATTTT
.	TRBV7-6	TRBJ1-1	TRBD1	CASSHGQGGGTEAFF	TGTGCCAGCAGCCACGGACAGGGGGGAGGTACTGAAGCTTTCTTT
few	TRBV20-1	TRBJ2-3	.	CSPSAAADTQYF	TGCAGCCCTTCAGCGGCAGCAGATACGCAGTATTTT
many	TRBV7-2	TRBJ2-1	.	CASSFRGPSYNEQFF	TGTGCCAGCAGCTTTAGGGGCCCAAGCTACAATGAGCAGTTCTTC
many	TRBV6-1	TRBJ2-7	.	CASTEDLREQYF	TGTGCCAGCACCGAGGACCTCCGGGAGCAGTACTTC
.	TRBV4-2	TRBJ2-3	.	CASNLTAWITDTQYF	TGTGCCAGCAACCTCACGGCGTGGATCACAGATACGCAGTATTTT
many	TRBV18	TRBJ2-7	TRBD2	CASSLEAGPTYEQYF	TGTGCCAGCTCACTAGAAGCGGGACCCACCTACGAGCAGTACTTC
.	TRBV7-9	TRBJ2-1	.	CASSLGGASEQFF	TGTGCCAGCAGCTTAGGGGGGGCTAGTGAGCAGTTCTTC
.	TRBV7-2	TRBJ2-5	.	CASSSYKETQYF	TGTGCCAGCAGCTCTTATAAAGAGACCCAGTACTTC
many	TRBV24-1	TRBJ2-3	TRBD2	CATSDRVTSGKADTQYF	TGTGCCACCAGTGATCGCGTGACTAGCGGCAAAGCAGATACGCAGTATTTT